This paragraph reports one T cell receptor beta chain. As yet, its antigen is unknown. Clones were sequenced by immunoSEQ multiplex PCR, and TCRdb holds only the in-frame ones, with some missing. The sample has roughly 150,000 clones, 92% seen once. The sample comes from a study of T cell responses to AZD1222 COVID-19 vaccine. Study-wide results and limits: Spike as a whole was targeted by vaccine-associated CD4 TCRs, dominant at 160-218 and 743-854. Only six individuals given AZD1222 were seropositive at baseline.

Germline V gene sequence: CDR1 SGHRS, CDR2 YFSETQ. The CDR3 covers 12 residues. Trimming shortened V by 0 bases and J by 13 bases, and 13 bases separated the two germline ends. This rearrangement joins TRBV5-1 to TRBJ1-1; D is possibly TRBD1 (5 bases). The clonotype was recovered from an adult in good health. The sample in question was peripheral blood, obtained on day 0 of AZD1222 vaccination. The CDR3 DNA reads TGCGCCAGCAGCTTGGGGGGCCGGAGGGATTTCTTT. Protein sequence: CASSLGGRRDFF.